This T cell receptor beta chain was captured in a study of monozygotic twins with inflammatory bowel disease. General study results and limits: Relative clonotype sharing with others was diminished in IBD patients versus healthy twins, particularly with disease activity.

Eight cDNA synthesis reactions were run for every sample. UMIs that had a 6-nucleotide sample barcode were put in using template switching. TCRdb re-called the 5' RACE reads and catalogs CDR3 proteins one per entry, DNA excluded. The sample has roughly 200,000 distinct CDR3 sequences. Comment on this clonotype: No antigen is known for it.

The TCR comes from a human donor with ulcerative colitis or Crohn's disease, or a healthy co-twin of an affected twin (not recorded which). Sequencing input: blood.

This chain's CDR3 is CASSFTGSNEQFF. The chain couples TRBV11-1 to TRBJ2-1; TCRdb gives TRBD1 as the D gene, but with no DNA this cannot be confirmed. Germline V gives CDR1 SGHAT, CDR2 FQDESV (reference sequence). The CDR3 loop spans 13 amino acids.